A single sample gave rise to the 24 T cell receptor beta chains below, sequenced in a study of T cell repertoires in cytomegalovirus infection. One entry per CDR3 protein, called by TCRdb with MiXCR from the reads. Of more than 50,000 distinct CDR3 sequences in the sample, about 30% were seen once. The antigens of these receptors remain unknown. The sample comprised PBMCs, sequenced either directly or after in vitro stimulation (not recorded which). The receptors were sampled from a human donor in good health (CMV status not recorded). Some clones in this sample may be carry-over from other donors' samples.

Comment on this clonotype: The CDR3 does not close with the conserved phenylalanine or tryptophan, likely indicating a read error. V is TRBV5-1 and J is TRBJ2-3, with unresolved D. The germline gives CDR1 SGHRS, CDR2 YFSETQ. The length of the CDR3 is 15 residues. CDR3 bases: TGCGCCAGCAACCTCGGACCACTAATCACAAATACGCAGTATTTG. Its protein is CASNLGPLITNTQYL.

The chain has TRBV9 and TRBJ2-5; TRBD2 agrees at 8 bases. The CDR3 length is 13 residues. Germline V gene lookup returns CDR1 SGDLS and CDR2 YYNGEE. V lost 4 bases and J lost 5; bases outside the gene matches: 4. The CDR3 loop reads CASSLGGGETQYF. CDR3 coding DNA: TGTGCCAGCAGCCTCGGGGGGGGGGAGACCCAGTACTTC.

The chain recombines TRBV20-1 with TRBJ1-5, with D perhaps matching TRBD1 (6 bases). There are 15 residues in the CDR3. With 3 bases removed from V and 5 bases from J, the gap between germline ends came to 17 bases. Germline V lookup: CDR1 DFQATT, CDR2 SNEGSKA (reference sequence). This CDR3 reads CSASRGGGPHQPQHF. CDR3 coding DNA: TGCAGTGCTAGCCGGGGCGGGGGCCCCCATCAGCCCCAGCATTTT.

This clonotype turned up a few times. The chain employs TRBV6-1 and TRBJ2-2, with D unresolved. This CDR3 has 16 residues. Germline V gene lookup returns CDR1 MNHNS and CDR2 SASEGT. Trimming stripped 7 bases from V and 3 bases from J, with 18 bases between. The CDR3 spells CASTQMGLPDTGELFF. The CDR3 bases are TGTGCCAGCACCCAAATGGGTCTCCCCGACACCGGGGAGCTGTTTTTT.

In its sample, this clonotype was seen a few times. This chain uses TRBV6-1 with TRBJ2-4; the D gene is possibly TRBD2 (6 bases). Germline lookup yields CDR1 MNHNS and CDR2 SASEGT. The ends were cut back, 2 bases at V and 11 bases at J, with 19 bases in the middle. The CDR3 totals 15 residues. The CDR3 region has the DNA TGTGCCAGCAGTGAATTGGAGGGCCCAGTAGGCTTTCAGTACTTC. Amino acids: CASSELEGPVGFQYF.

In this sample, this clonotype turned up a few times. The J gene is TRBJ2-3, the V gene TRBV7-2; 7 bases align to TRBD2. Germline V gene lookup returns CDR1 SGHTA and CDR2 FQGNSA. The CDR3 spans 18 residues. The junction had 13 bases not matched to a gene; V was cut back by 4 bases and J by 0 bases. The CDR3 DNA reads TGTGCCAGCAGCTATCCGGCTAGCGGATCCTCTAGCACAGATACGCAGTATTTT. It translates to CASSYPASGSSSTDTQYF.

This clonotype was counted between two and nine times. The V call is TRBV2, the J call TRBJ2-2; 7 nucleotides line up with TRBD2. This CDR3 region has 16 residues. Germline-derived CDR1 and CDR2 are SNHLY and FYNNEI. V dropped 11 bases and J dropped 1; count of bases not matched to a gene: 13. CDR3 sequence reads: CASGDAASGNTGELFF. The CDR3 DNA reads TGTGCCTCGGGTGATGCGGCTAGCGGGAACACCGGGGAGCTGTTTTTT.

This clonotype was counted between two and nine times. The chain couples TRBV7-6 to TRBJ1-1, with D hard to call. There are 13 residues in the CDR3. CDR1 and CDR2 from the germline V gene are SGHVS and FNYEAQ. The ends were cut back, 3 bases at V and 10 bases at J, with 15 bases in the middle. The DNA for the CDR3 is TGTGCCAGCAGCTTGATGGGATCAGAGCGAGCTTTCTTT. It specifies CASSLMGSERAFF. Combining the CDR3 with reference TRBV7-6 and TRBJ1-1 gives the whole variable domain GAGVSQSPRYKVTKRGQDVALRCDPISGHVSLYWYRQALGQGPEFLTYFNYEAQQDKSGLPNDRFSAERPEGSISTLTIQRTEQRDSAMYRCASSLMGSERAFFGQGTRLTVV.

The chain joins TRBV6-5 to TRBJ2-1; TRBD2 matches at 12 bases. Germline CDR1 MNHEY, CDR2 SVGAGI. J lost 4 bases, V lost 7 bases, and 2 bases had no gene match. This CDR3 has 14 residues. The CDR3 DNA reads TGTGCCAGCAAAGGACTAGCGGGATACAATGAGCAGTTCTTC. It is translated as CASKGLAGYNEQFF.

The chain has TRBV5-1 and TRBJ1-1; D possibly corresponds to TRBD1 (5 bases). V was shortened by 5 bases and J by 5 bases, with 16 bases between the two germline ends. Germline-derived CDR1 and CDR2 are SGHRS and YFSETQ. The length of the CDR3 is 14 residues. The CDR3 DNA reads as TGCGCCAGCAGGCTTGGTCTCGGGGCGACTGAAGCTTTCTTT. Residues: CASRLGLGATEAFF. Drawing the rest from reference TRBV5-1 and TRBJ1-1, the complete variable domain is KAGVTQTPRYLIKTRGQQVTLSCSPISGHRSVSWYQQTPGQGLQFLFEYFSETQRNKGNFPGRFSGRQFSNSRSEMNVSTLELGDSALYLCASRLGLGATEAFFGQGTRLTVV.

The rearrangement links TRBV6-1 to TRBJ2-7; 7 nucleotides line up with TRBD2. CDR3 length: 15 residues. Germline CDR1 MNHNS, CDR2 SASEGT. Losses at the gene ends were 6 bases for V and 2 bases for J; bases not matched to a gene: 10. The CDR3 DNA reads TGTGCCAGCAGCGTCCTGCGGGGGACTCCCTACGAGCAGTACTTC. Translating gives CASSVLRGTPYEQYF.

This rearrangement joins TRBV23-1 to TRBJ2-7; TRBD1 agrees at 8 bases. TRBV23-1 is classed as an ORF, of uncertain function. Trimming removed 3 bases from V and 0 bases from J; junction bases left unmatched: 13. CDR3 size: 18 residues. CDR3 loop: CASSQKDRVVSSSYEQYF. The CDR3 coding sequence is TGCGCCAGCAGTCAGAAGGACAGGGTGGTTTCAAGCTCCTACGAGCAGTACTTC.

V is TRBV10-3 and J is TRBJ1-1; 7 bases are shared with TRBD1. Germline CDR1 ENHRY, CDR2 SYGVKD. V was clipped by 0 bases and J by 0 bases; unmatched bases: 10. This CDR3 has 18 residues. The CDR3 is CAISESRLRDSMNTEAFF. Written as DNA, the CDR3 is TGTGCCATCAGTGAGTCGAGACTACGGGACAGTATGAACACTGAAGCTTTCTTT.

The J gene is TRBJ2-1, the V gene TRBV11-2, with 9 positions matching TRBD2. The V segment lost 7 bases and the J segment 9 bases; nucleotides outside the gene matches: 13. CDR1 and CDR2 from the germline V gene are SGHAT and FQNNGV. This CDR3 is built from 15 residues. CDR3 nucleotide sequence: TGTGCCAGCACCGAATCTACTAGCGGGCTTGGTGAGCAGTTCTTC. Protein: CASTESTSGLGEQFF.

Details on this clonotype: The conserved final phenylalanine or tryptophan is absent from the CDR3, which likely points to a read error. The V call is TRBV7-2, the J call TRBJ2-1, with 14 bases fitting TRBD2. Trimming at V came to 4 bases and at J to 9 bases, leaving 8 bases not matched to a gene. The CDR3 extends over 16 amino acids. CDR1 SGHTA and CDR2 FQGNSA come from the germline V gene. CDR3 region: CASSSGTSGSRSEQFV. In nucleotides, the CDR3 is TGTGCCAGCAGCTCCGGGACTAGCGGGAGCAGGAGTGAGCAGTTCGTC.

This clonotype has only one observation. This chain connects TRBV2 to TRBJ1-5; D may be TRBD1 (6 bases). Germline loops: CDR1 SNHLY, CDR2 FYNNEI. Trimming took off 11 bases at V and 7 bases at J, with 24 bases between the two ends. There are 15 residues in the CDR3. In DNA, the CDR3 is TGTGCCTGCGCCAGGGGCCCCGAAGCGGGCCAGCCCCAGCATTTT. This translates into CACARGPEAGQPQHF.

The chain carries TRBV7-9 and TRBJ2-7; the D is unclear. The CDR3 contains 13 residues. V lost 5 bases and J lost 1, with 9 bases in between. The germline gives CDR1 SEHNR, CDR2 FQNEAQ (reference sequence). In DNA form, the CDR3 reads TGTGCCAGCAGCCTAGGACCATCCTACGAGCAGTACTTC. Protein product: CASSLGPSYEQYF.

CDR3 amino acids: CASSTETQATNEKLFF. The CDR3 DNA reads as TGTGCCAGCAGCACCGAGACCCAGGCAACTAATGAAAAACTGTTTTTT. The gene calls are TRBV12-3 or TRBV12-4 and TRBJ1-4; no clear D. The CDR3 contains 16 residues. V lost 6 bases, J lost 0 bases, and 14 bases lay in between.

This clonotype was detected once. V usage is TRBV3-1 and J usage is TRBJ2-7; tentative D call: TRBD2 (5 bases). This CDR3 is built from 14 residues. V was trimmed by 2 bases and J by 4 bases, leaving 12 bases between them. The germline CDR1 and CDR2 sequences are LGHDT and YNNKEL (reference sequence). Written as DNA, the CDR3 is TGTGCCAGCAGCCAAAAGGGAGTTTCGTACGAGCAGTACTTC. Amino acids: CASSQKGVSYEQYF.

This clonotype has a count of ten or more. The CDR3 bases are TGTGCCAGCAGCTTGGTCTGGGGGGCAGGAGATACGCAGTATTTT. This sequence encodes CASSLVWGAGDTQYF. J is TRBJ2-3 and V is TRBV7-2; the D call may be TRBD1 or TRBD2 (6 bases each). Looked up from germline, CDR1 is SGHTA and CDR2 is FQGNSA. Trimming removed 3 bases from V and 5 bases from J, with 15 bases in between. The CDR3 is made up of 15 amino acids.

This clonotype appeared many times. The chain employs TRBV7-9 and TRBJ2-2; 14 bases line up with TRBD2. CDR3 size: 18 residues. J lost 7 bases, V lost 4 bases, and 11 bases had no gene match. CDR1 is SEHNR and CDR2 is FQNEAQ in the germline V gene (reference sequence). The CDR3 sequence: CASSWGLAGAALIGELFF. The CDR3 DNA follows: TGTGCCAGCAGCTGGGGACTAGCGGGGGCAGCCCTTATCGGGGAGCTGTTTTTT.

The rearrangement uses TRBV27 and TRBJ2-2, with 7 bases identical to TRBD1. Trimming removed 8 bases from V and 4 bases from J; junction bases left unmatched: 10. CDR1 is MNHEY and CDR2 is SMNVEV in the germline V gene (reference sequence). The CDR3 extends over 15 amino acids. The CDR3 DNA follows: TGTGCCAGCGGCCCCGGGACAGTGTTCACCGGGGAGCTGTTTTTT. It specifies CASGPGTVFTGELFF.

The CDR3 nucleotides read TGTGCCAGCAGTTACTCGTCCTCGAACACTGAAGCTTTCTTT. Its protein is CASSYSSSNTEAFF. The genes are TRBV6-2 or TRBV6-3 and TRBJ1-1; unclear D gene. The V gene lost 0 bases and the J gene lost 1 base, with 6 bases spanning the gap. The germline CDR1 and CDR2 sequences are MNHEY and SVGEGT. This CDR3 comprises 14 residues.

This chain uses TRBV18 with TRBJ1-2; 7 nucleotides match TRBD1. The V gene's germline CDR1 is KGHSH and CDR2 LQKENI. The ends lost 4 bases at V and 6 bases at J; junction bases unmatched: 8. The CDR3 spans 14 residues. The CDR3 reads CASSRGGDSDGYTF. The DNA of the CDR3 is TGTGCCAGCTCACGAGGCGGGGACAGCGATGGCTACACCTTC.